These T cell receptor beta chains were read from a single sample in a study of breast tumors, draining lymph nodes, adjacent tissues. TCRdb analysed the multiplex PCR reads with MiXCR anew, one entry per CDR3 protein. Seen here are over 35,000 distinct CDR3 sequences, roughly 36% observed once, and the top ten hold around 9.9%. Material for sequencing was breast tumor tissue. The receptors were sampled from a female donor with breast cancer. Some clones in this sample may be carry-over from other donors' samples. Each CDR3 is given with its conserved first and last residue. D genes are given only for firm matches. Clone size is given for some rows only: seen once, a few or many times, or a class if the clone is expanded.

NA	NA	TRBV7-2	TRBJ2-7	CASSPDGSYEQYF	TGTGCCAGCAGCCCAGACGGATCCTACGAGCAGTACTTC
many	TRBD2	TRBV7-2	TRBJ2-1	CASSLALAGAYNEQFF	TGTGCCAGCAGCTTAGCGCTAGCGGGAGCCTACAATGAGCAGTTCTTC
many	NA	TRBV7-2	TRBJ2-7	CASSTAYEQYF	TGTGCCAGCAGCACCGCGTACGAGCAGTACTTC
NA	NA	TRBV3-1	TRBJ1-5	CASSQSWGQPQHF	TGTGCCAGCAGCCAGTCCTGGGGTCAGCCCCAGCATTTT
few	TRBD1	TRBV28	TRBJ1-2	CASSLDRGNYGYTF	TGTGCCAGCAGCCTCGACAGGGGGAACTATGGCTACACCTTC
NA	TRBD2	TRBV5-6	TRBJ2-1	CASSSGGGLHNEQFF	TGTGCCAGCAGCTCCGGGGGGGGACTTCACAATGAGCAGTTCTTC
NA	NA	TRBV2	TRBJ1-1	CASNLDSFGTEAFF	TGTGCCAGCAATCTCGACAGTTTCGGCACTGAAGCTTTCTTT
many	TRBD1	TRBV29-1	TRBJ2-3	CSVDRGRTDTQYF	TGCAGCGTTGACAGGGGGCGCACAGATACGCAGTATTTT
many	TRBD2	TRBV5-6	TRBJ2-1	CASSFRGTSSSEQFF	TGTGCCAGCAGCTTCCGCGGGACTAGCTCCAGTGAGCAGTTCTTC
NA	TRBD2	TRBV11-2	TRBJ2-7	CASRQGTSGYEQYF	TGTGCCAGCAGACAAGGGACTAGCGGCTACGAGCAGTACTTC
many	NA	TRBV2	TRBJ2-5	CASRYRGGQETQYF	TGTGCCAGCAGGTACAGGGGGGGCCAAGAGACCCAGTACTTC
many	TRBD1	TRBV12-5	TRBJ2-2	CASGPTGTGNTGELFF	TGTGCTAGTGGGCCTACCGGGACAGGGAACACCGGGGAGCTGTTTTTT
many	NA	TRBV7-9	TRBJ2-5	CASSLAILAWETQYF	TGTGCCAGCAGCTTAGCCATACTAGCTTGGGAGACCCAGTACTTC
many	NA	TRBV14	TRBJ1-6	CASSQEGAYSPLHF	TGTGCCAGCAGCCAAGAAGGGGCGTATTCACCCCTCCACTTT
many	NA	TRBV28	TRBJ2-7	CASKMYGGKAYF	TGTGCCAGCAAAATGTACGGCGGAAAGGCGTACTTC
NA	NA	TRBV20-1	TRBJ1-5	CSANPHPGQGLREDNQPQHF	TGCAGTGCTAATCCTCACCCTGGTCAGGGGTTAAGGGAAGACAATCAGCCCCAGCATTTT
many	NA	TRBV29-1	TRBJ2-7	CSVDCSGQYF	TGCAGCGTTGATTGTTCAGGGCAGTACTTC
many	NA	TRBV6-5	TRBJ2-1	CASSLSGAYNEQFF	TGTGCCAGCAGTCTGTCGGGGGCATACAATGAGCAGTTCTTC
many	NA	TRBV2	TRBJ2-7	CASSGTGTYEQYF	TGTGCCAGCAGTGGAACTGGGACTTACGAGCAGTACTTC
many	NA	TRBV6-2/TRBV6-3	TRBJ2-1	CASSYYGYNEQFF	TGTGCCAGCAGTTACTACGGGTACAATGAGCAGTTCTTC
many	TRBD1	TRBV5-1	TRBJ2-6	CASSGGDRAGANVLTF	TGCGCCAGCAGCGGAGGGGACAGGGCAGGGGCCAACGTCCTGACTTTC
many	NA	TRBV7-2	TRBJ1-5	CASSLHGGGSNQPQHF	TGTGCCAGCAGCTTGCATGGGGGAGGAAGCAATCAGCCCCAGCATTTT
NA	NA	TRBV5-1	TRBJ2-2	CASSLGGELAGELFF	TGCGCCAGCAGCTTGGGAGGGGAGTTGGCCGGGGAGCTGTTTTTT
many	NA	TRBV4-1	TRBJ1-5	CASSQAERNQPQHF	TGCGCCAGCAGCCAAGCGGAGAGAAATCAGCCCCAGCATTTT
many	NA	TRBV6-5	TRBJ2-7	CASSYSITGLGEQYF	TGTGCCAGCAGTTACTCGATCACGGGGTTGGGAGAGCAGTACTTC
few	TRBD1	TRBV20-1	TRBJ1-5	CSASGTGTDTQHF	TGCAGTGCTAGCGGGACGGGGACAGATACGCAGCATTTT
many	TRBD1	TRBV5-6	TRBJ1-2	CASSHRTGGYGYTF	TGTGCCAGCAGCCACCGGACAGGGGGCTATGGCTACACCTTC
many	NA	TRBV2	TRBJ2-4	CVSAGKNIQYF	TGTGTTTCGGCCGGCAAAAACATTCAGTACTTC
NA	NA	TRBV7-2	TRBJ1-2	CASSLLQGGSGYTF	TGTGCCAGCAGCTTATTACAGGGTGGTAGTGGCTACACCTTC
NA	NA	TRBV20-1	TRBJ2-3	CSALEGRGWTDTQYF	TGCAGTGCTCTGGAAGGGCGCGGGTGGACAGATACGCAGTATTTT
NA	TRBD2	TRBV6-4	TRBJ2-2	CASSALSGTGELFF	TGTGCCAGCAGTGCTCTTAGCGGGACCGGGGAGCTGTTTTTT
NA	NA	TRBV7-8	TRBJ2-7	CASSLADNPAYEQYF	TGTGCCAGCAGCTTAGCGGACAATCCTGCCTACGAGCAGTACTTC
medium-sized	NA	TRBV20-1	TRBJ2-3	CSARGINLPADTQYF	TGCAGTGCTAGAGGGATAAATTTACCCGCAGATACGCAGTATTTT
many	NA	TRBV24-1	TRBJ1-5	CATSDRDGQAGPQHF	TGTGCCACCAGTGACCGCGACGGGCAAGCTGGGCCCCAGCATTTT
many	NA	TRBV5-1	TRBJ2-7	CASSLGSPLAGYEQYF	TGCGCCAGCAGCTTGGGGTCCCCTCTAGCCGGCTACGAGCAGTACTTC
NA	NA	TRBV7-2	TRBJ2-4	CASSSSTGKNIQYF	TGTGCCAGCAGCTCCTCGACTGGAAAAAACATTCAGTACTTC
many	NA	TRBV29-1	TRBJ2-5	CSVVGRYQEAQYF	TGCAGCGTTGTAGGCAGGTACCAAGAGGCCCAGTACTTC
once	TRBD2	TRBV11-3	TRBJ2-1	CASSLGGLAQGRQFF	TGTGCCAGCAGCTTAGGAGGACTAGCACAGGGTCGGCAGTTCTTC
few	TRBD2	TRBV7-3	TRBJ2-1	CASSFSGSSYNEQFF	TGTGCCAGCAGCTTTAGCGGGAGTTCCTACAATGAGCAGTTCTTC
many	NA	TRBV4-3	TRBJ2-7	CASSQGPLYEQYF	TGCGCCAGCAGCCAAGGGCCGCTTTACGAGCAGTACTTC
many	TRBD2	TRBV15	TRBJ2-5	CATSRGTSGWRRGETQYF	TGTGCCACCAGCAGAGGGACTAGCGGGTGGAGGCGTGGAGAGACCCAGTACTTC
NA	TRBD2	TRBV2	TRBJ2-5	CASMRLAGDGETQYF	TGTGCCAGCATGAGACTAGCGGGAGATGGAGAGACCCAGTACTTC
many	NA	TRBV11-2	TRBJ2-7	CASSLERGASYEQYF	TGTGCCAGCAGCTTAGAGCGGGGAGCATCCTACGAGCAGTACTTC
few	TRBD1	TRBV3-1	TRBJ2-5	CASSDGQGRETQYF	TGTGCCAGCAGCGACGGACAGGGGAGAGAGACCCAGTACTTC
many	TRBD1	TRBV19	TRBJ1-2	CASSINGQGYGYTF	TGTGCCAGTAGTATAAATGGACAGGGATATGGCTACACCTTC
medium-sized	NA	TRBV7-9	TRBJ2-3	CASSLGGPVFPTDTQYF	TGTGCCAGCAGCTTAGGGGGTCCGGTATTCCCCACAGATACGCAGTATTTT
NA	TRBD1	TRBV19	TRBJ2-3	CASSVQGETDTQYF	TGTGCCAGTAGTGTACAGGGGGAGACAGATACGCAGTATTTT
many	TRBD2	TRBV12-3/TRBV12-4	TRBJ2-2	CASSLGGSGVTGELFF	TGTGCCAGCAGTTTAGGGGGTAGCGGGGTCACCGGGGAGCTGTTTTTT
many	TRBD2	TRBV6-5	TRBJ2-7	CASSPYSPAGGPYEQYF	TGTGCCAGCAGCCCCTACTCCCCAGCGGGAGGACCATACGAGCAGTACTTC
NA	TRBD2	TRBV7-9	TRBJ2-5	CASSQAAAGKTQYF	TGTGCCAGCAGCCAAGCGGCAGCGGGGAAGACCCAGTACTTC
NA	NA	TRBV11-2	TRBJ2-7	CASSGLTSSEQYF	TGTGCCAGCAGCGGCCTGACTAGTTCCGAGCAGTACTTC
NA	TRBD2	TRBV6-2/TRBV6-3	TRBJ2-1	CASIGTSGRVISYNEQFF	TGTGCCAGCATAGGTACCAGCGGGAGGGTTATTTCCTACAATGAGCAGTTCTTC
many	TRBD2	TRBV2	TRBJ2-1	CASWGTSGQGTYNEQFF	TGTGCCAGCTGGGGGACTAGCGGCCAAGGGACCTACAATGAGCAGTTCTTC
NA	TRBD1	TRBV28	TRBJ2-1	CASPLADRGNNEQFF	TGTGCCAGCCCCCTCGCTGACAGGGGTAACAATGAGCAGTTCTTC
NA	TRBD1	TRBV10-3	TRBJ2-5	CAIRAGTGAQETQYF	TGTGCCATCAGGGCAGGGACAGGGGCCCAAGAGACCCAGTACTTC
many	NA	TRBV6-1	TRBJ2-5	CASSDGPLGETQYF	TGTGCCAGCAGTGACGGTCCTCTAGGGGAGACCCAGTACTTC
many	NA	TRBV15	TRBJ2-7	CATSRTGTFGEQYF	TGTGCCACCAGCAGGACCGGGACATTCGGCGAGCAGTACTTC